This TCR beta chain stems from a study of cytomegalovirus exposure and HLA in healthy donors (dated 2017 in TCRdb). Describing the broader study: According to an earlier analysis of several hundred of the donors, some 180 million T cells yielded 117 million unique TCR beta sequences and about 300 Gb of sequence data. An early release covering over 500 HLA-typed donors comprised roughly 300 gigabases of sequencing data and 85 million or so unique TCR sequences. Of the 300 to 400 genotyped donors, approximately 83% fell in the genetic ancestry cluster associated with self-reported Caucasian donors. The aim of the study was to test whether cataloging public T cell receptors could identify signatures of past pathogen exposure. The study used immunosequencing to profile the T cell repertoires of 666 subjects and linked those repertoires to cytomegalovirus serostatus. In addition to the first cohort of about 650 subjects, a separate validation cohort of 130 or so different subjects was used. High-throughput TCR immunosequencing, statistical association of individual TCRs with disease status, and machine learning were combined to predict cytomegalovirus infection status. A later analysis re-examined previously published TCR beta repertoires from several hundred donors and added high-resolution HLA genotyping to investigate patterns of TCR occurrence. Rather than using new phenotypic data, the later analysis identified candidate immune exposures from TCR beta sequences and from how often those sequences occurred across donors. An earlier analysis of some 500 of the donors used high-throughput TCR beta sequencing to judge whether each TCR beta V gene segment behaved as functional or pseudogenic. Alongside the repertoire data, information on donor age, sex, ethnicity and CMV serostatus was compiled. Genome-wide SNP genotypes for about 55% of the 666 donors were used in a later genetic analysis, which treated that subset as a discovery cohort. All discovery cohort repertoires had been generated on a single sequencing platform. HLA typing covered class I and class II loci at four-digit resolution. Typing coverage differed by locus: A, B, C, DRB1 and DQB1 were typed in roughly 629-630 donors, DQA1 in approximately 520, DPA1 in 600 to 610, and DPB1 in roughly 450. Four to six DR-DQ haplotypes were handled as single units for association and clustering, since linkage in the cohort was strong. On average, approximately 250,000 unique TCR beta nucleotide sequences were sequenced per donor among about 400 genotyped donors of the cohort, with around 19% of those sequences being non-productive. What the research found in general, with its limitations: A further reported finding was that TCR beta sequences accurately predicted the HLA-A and HLA-B alleles for most subjects in the first cohort. In both the original and validation cohorts, the classifier was reported to diagnose cytomegalovirus status with high specificity and sensitivity. Some 15 rarely observed V segments, including chromosome 9 orphons, were excluded from the earlier analysis of a few hundred of the donors because counts were too low. At a false discovery rate of 0.05, a later analysis linked under 20,000 TCR beta sequences to specific HLA alleles. Correlated functional status among segregating V segments might be attributable to linkage disequilibrium, but an unknown experimental factor could not be ruled out. For the cohort, immune exposure information was limited to CMV serostatus. While some public TCRs were present in many individuals, most TCR sequences turned up only very rarely across donors. The authors suggested that the approach could potentially be generalized to other disease states and immunological phenotypes. HLA typing was unavailable for some donors at each locus, so association tests used only the typed subset. V-gene and J-gene trimming of TCR beta chains was associated with a missense DCLRE1C variant in a later genetic analysis, and the association was replicated in an independent cohort. Only TCR beta chains were sequenced in this cohort, and the absence of alpha or paired-chain data limited detectable features. A later analysis reported that several top co-occurrence clusters appeared linked to parvovirus B19, influenza, CMV and Epstein-Barr virus. In the study, 150 to 200 TCR beta chains were listed as associated with cytomegalovirus. In a later analysis, HLA-associated TCR beta chains showed more clonal expansion and lower generation probabilities than non-associated chains that were equally common. The presence/absence analyses assumed that sequencing depth was roughly uniform across donors, and that assumption may not be true. A cluster of highly shared sequence variants was judged likely to represent a technical artifact of the sequencing pipeline. Broadly in line with IMGT annotations, most TCR beta V segments showed up in productive rearrangements about 87% or about 30% of the time in an earlier analysis of around 600 of the donors. A later analysis found that TCR association rates varied across HLA loci, with DRB1 alleles showing the most associated TCRs and HLA-C alleles the fewest. Most CMV-associated TCR beta chains appeared to be HLA-restricted in a later analysis, and the HLA associations seemed to be driven largely by CMV exposure. A later genetic analysis reported fewer N-insertions in productive TCRs among donors in an Asian-associated ancestry cluster than the approximately 700-donor mean. In vitro tests confirmed that a few of the cytomegalovirus-associated TCR beta chains recognize cytomegalovirus antigens. Strong co-occurrence of HLA alleles, especially DR and DQ, made assigning TCR associations to individual alleles difficult.

Library generation was performed with the immunoSEQ multiplex PCR assay. A mixture of 60 forward primers for TCR Vbeta segments and 13 reverse primers for TCR Jbeta segments was used in the multiplex PCR. A multiplex PCR assay on genomic DNA amplified the CDR3 region of rearranged TCR beta genes. The Illumina HiSeq System was used to sequence the amplified TCR beta libraries as 87-base-pair reads. In the authors' own workflow: In a later analysis, 70 million to 95 million unique TCR beta chains were counted across the roughly 670 repertoires, and roughly 9.9 million of these chains were shared by at least two donors. A nearest-neighbor algorithm error-corrected the raw reads and collapsed the reads into unique sequences, merging closely related sequences to remove PCR and sequencing errors. Alignment of CDR3 sequences to IMGT reference sequences was used to assign V, D and J gene segments. Each retained sequence needed at least a six-nucleotide match to both a V gene segment and a J gene segment. Rearrangements were called productive when the CDR3 lacked stop codons and stayed in frame with V and J; all others were non-productive. Following IMGT convention, CDR3 was defined as the stretch from the second conserved V-encoded cysteine up to the conserved J-encoded phenylalanine. The earlier analysis of some 600 of the donors excluded sequences that lacked an unambiguous match to a single V gene segment. In an earlier analysis of roughly 500 of the donors, V segments were called functional above 56.7% productive rearrangements and were called segregating when the between-donor standard deviation exceeded 5%. A statistical classification framework was built to diagnose cytomegalovirus status from the catalog of TCR beta chain sequences. In a later analysis, TCR nucleotide sequences were compared against IMGT/GENE-DB human TR gene sequences so that V and J genes could be assigned. In a later analysis, CDR3 sequences and most-parsimonious VDJ recombination scenarios were assigned using the TCRdist pipeline. A later analysis defined each TCR beta chain by its CDR3 amino acid sequence plus V-gene family, and excluded reads lacking a unique V-gene family. As a way to deal with suspected cross-contamination and a sequencing artifact, a later analysis dropped hundreds of nucleotide sequences that were highly shared and had low generation probability. In a later analysis, a clonal expansion index was calculated for each public chain from normalized within-repertoire ranks of inferred template counts. A later analysis computed generation probabilities with a VDJ recombination model fitted to out-of-frame rearrangements, and checked the results against IGoR. In a later analysis, TCR-TCR, TCR-HLA and TCR-CMV co-occurrence was scored with hypergeometric tests, and a repertoire-size bias correction was applied to TCR pairs. To estimate false discovery rates, a later analysis permuted the HLA or CMV assignments 20 times. In a later analysis, co-occurring TCRs were grouped using DBSCAN, and TCRdist sequence similarity was added for clustering within HLA-allele-positive subsets. For co-occurrence clustering, repertoires with fewer than 30,000 or more than 120,000 public chains were excluded, along with about five repertoires with anomalous nucleotide sharing. As stored in TCRdb, this immuneACCESS dataset retains in-frame rearrangements with V and J assigned. A fraction of the clones does not appear; measured against another copy, unresolved V genes explain less than half of the discrepancy, and the remainder lacks a known reason. V and J calls and clone size follow that table, whereas D and trimming were derived from the DNA. This sample holds 150,000 to 200,000 clones; 70% to 85% were observed only once. About 4.4% of the sample comes from the top ten.

In total, approximately 690 healthy bone marrow donors made up the cohort. At the time of sampling, all cohort members were nominally healthy, though unrecorded immune exposures were likely present. The donor was CMV seropositive and belonged to the group of 250 to 300 seropositive cohort members. A peripheral blood sample was collected from each donor, and TCR beta sequencing was performed on peripheral blood mononuclear cells. The Qiagen DNeasy Blood Extraction Kit was used to extract genomic DNA from the blood cell samples. A word on this clone: This clone's antigen is unknown. No quality values exist for individual bases; no much larger clone is one base distant.

The sequence was collected from a woman aged 25 to 39 in good health and CMV-seropositive. The sequenced material came from PBMCs.

The CDR3: CASSPYRNQETQYF. The sequenced DNA: TGTGCCAGCAGTCCGTACAGGAACCAAGAGACCCAGTACTTC. In this chain, TRBV6-6 is recombined with TRBJ2-5; the D gene is perhaps TRBD1, on 5 matching bases. V lost 5 bases and J lost 0 bases; the stretch between them is 10 bases long. In the germline V gene (reference sequence), CDR1 corresponds to MNHNY and CDR2 to SVGAGI. Spanning cysteine to phenylalanine, the CDR3 consists of 14 amino acids. The only DNA kept is the CDR3, 42 bases in frame from the first base.